A single sample gave rise to the 27 T cell receptor beta chains below, sequenced in a study of blood T cell repertoires in COVID-19. Sequenced by immunoSEQ multiplex PCR; TCRdb stores in-frame clones only, minus some. The sample includes hundreds of thousands of clones, around 89% of them seen just once. Sequenced input: peripheral blood. These receptors were taken from a woman under 30 with acute or convalescent COVID-19.

The chain links TRBV19 to TRBJ1-5; 8 positions match TRBD1. V was clipped by 10 bases and J by 3 bases; unmatched bases: 8. Germline assignment: CDR1 LNHDA and CDR2 SQIVND (reference sequence). The CDR3 spans 14 residues. The DNA for the CDR3 is TGTGCCACTCGTGGACAGGGCGTCAATCAGCCCCAGCATTTT. Translating it yields CATRGQGVNQPQHF.

The chain carries TRBV9 and TRBJ1-2; D unresolved. The V end lost 0 bases, the J end lost 7 bases, and 19 bases lay between the germline ends. Germline CDR1 and CDR2: SGDLS and YYNGEE. This CDR3 is built from 16 residues. The CDR3 DNA reads as TGTGCCAGCAGCGTAGAGGGCGCCTCGGGATTCTTTGGCTACACCTTC. It is translated as CASSVEGASGFFGYTF.

The chain joins TRBV4-1 to TRBJ2-3; TRBD2 matches 7 bases. This CDR3 comprises 16 residues. Per germline, CDR1 MGHRA and CDR2 YSYEKL. J lost 0 bases, V lost 1 base, and 4 bases had no gene match. CDR3 bases: TGCGCCAGCAGCCAAGCGGGGGGTACTAGCACAGATACGCAGTATTTT. It yields the protein CASSQAGGTSTDTQYF.

This clone was recorded once. The rearrangement uses TRBV3-1 (or the pseudogene TRBV3-2) and TRBJ2-7; D call uncertain. The germline V gene encodes CDR1 LGHDT and CDR2 YNNKEL (reference sequence). The CDR3 totals 12 residues. Between the trimmed V and J ends, which lost 1 base and 4 bases, there was a span of 5 bases. The CDR3 spells CASSQGVYEQYF. CDR3 coding DNA: TGTGCCAGCAGCCAAGGAGTGTACGAGCAGTACTTC.

The chain has TRBV30 and TRBJ1-5; maybe TRBD1 (5 bases). V was pared by 2 bases and J by 0 bases, with 8 bases between. This CDR3 has 14 amino acids. Germline V gene sequence: CDR1 GTSNPN, CDR2 SVGIG (reference sequence). The CDR3 sequence: CAWSQTDSNQPQHF. The CDR3 bases are TGTGCCTGGAGTCAGACAGATAGCAATCAGCCCCAGCATTTT.

V gene TRBV25-1 combines with J gene TRBJ1-2; D is unclear. The CDR3 length is 11 residues. Trimming cost V 8 bases and J 3 bases, with 7 bases left between them. Germline CDR1 MGHDK, CDR2 SYGVNS. The DNA of the CDR3 is TGTGCCAGCGCTCAGGACTATGGCTACACCTTC. Protein sequence: CASAQDYGYTF.

The J gene is TRBJ2-5, the V gene TRBV10-3, with TRBD1 as a possible D gene (6 bases). The V and J ends lost 5 bases and 4 bases respectively, with 8 bases between them. The CDR3 runs to 12 residues. Germline values: CDR1 ENHRY, CDR2 SYGVKD. The CDR3 DNA reads TGTGCCATCAGTTGGACAGTAGAGACCCAGTACTTC. Translation: CAISWTVETQYF.

The chain has TRBV18 and TRBJ1-2; D uncertain. The CDR3 length is 15 residues. Germline loops: CDR1 KGHSH, CDR2 LQKENI. V was shortened by 4 bases and J by 2 bases, with 14 bases between the two germline ends. The CDR3 DNA is TGTGCCAGCTCACAAACGAGCGGTTCGAACTATGGCTACACCTTC. This codes for CASSQTSGSNYGYTF.

The V gene is TRBV5-1, the J gene TRBJ1-2; 9 bases fit TRBD1. Germline CDR1 is SGHRS and CDR2 is YFSETQ. The CDR3 length is 15 residues. The J segment lost 4 bases and the V segment lost 5 bases, leaving 9 bases of the junction unmatched. CDR3 amino acids: CASSVGQGASYGYTF. Here the CDR3 DNA reads TGCGCCAGCAGTGTGGGACAGGGTGCCTCCTATGGCTACACCTTC. The full variable domain, its missing parts supplied by reference TRBV5-1 and TRBJ1-2, is KAGVTQTPRYLIKTRGQQVTLSCSPISGHRSVSWYQQTPGQGLQFLFEYFSETQRNKGNFPGRFSGRQFSNSRSEMNVSTLELGDSALYLCASSVGQGASYGYTFGSGTRLTVV.

The CDR3 sequence: CASTLIGGGKYGYTF. The DNA of the CDR3 is TGTGCCAGCACCCTTATCGGTGGCGGCAAATATGGCTACACCTTC. The genes are TRBV27 and TRBJ1-2; D is uncertain. Trimming shortened V by 7 bases and J by 5 bases, and 20 bases separated the two germline ends. CDR3 length: 15 amino acids. CDR1 and CDR2 (germline): MNHEY, SMNVEV (reference sequence).

The rearrangement joins TRBV28 to TRBJ1-5; the D is unclear. With 6 bases removed from V and 0 bases from J, the gap between germline ends came to 12 bases. The CDR3 has 15 residues. Germline V gene data show CDR1 as MDHEN and CDR2 as SYDVKM. CDR3 region: CASSTQIYSNQPQHF. CDR3 coding DNA: TGTGCCAGCAGCACACAGATTTATAGCAATCAGCCCCAGCATTTT.

As to this clone: Different DNA sequences within this sample yield the same CDR3. The gene calls are TRBV7-2 and TRBJ2-7; a weak D match, TRBD2 (5 bases). The CDR3 covers 12 residues. Trimming took off 5 bases at V and 4 bases at J, with 9 bases between the two ends. CDR1 is SGHTA, CDR2 FQGNSA, per germline. CDR3 region: CASSPRGYEQYF. Written as DNA, the CDR3 is TGTGCCAGCAGCCCACGGGGTTACGAGCAGTACTTC.

V and J are TRBV11-2 and TRBJ2-1, with 12 bases fitting TRBD1. Germline V CDR1 and CDR2: SGHAT, FQNNGV. The CDR3 length is 17 residues. The J segment lost 7 bases and the V segment lost 5 bases, leaving 12 bases of the junction unmatched. CDR3 sequence reads: CASSLPLGTGGGNEQFF. The DNA of the CDR3 is TGTGCCAGCAGCCTTCCCCTCGGGACAGGGGGCGGGAATGAGCAGTTCTTC. Full variable domain (rest looked up from reference TRBV11-2 and TRBJ2-1): EAGVAQSPRYKIIEKRQSVAFWCNPISGHATLYWYQQILGQGPKLLIQFQNNGVVDDSQLPKDRFSAERLKGVDSTLKIQPAKLEDSAVYLCASSLPLGTGGGNEQFFGPGTRLTVL.

V is TRBV18 and J is TRBJ1-3, with D unresolved. The V and J ends lost 6 bases and 4 bases respectively, with 7 bases between them. CDR1 KGHSH and CDR2 LQKENI come from the germline V gene. The CDR3 extends over 12 amino acids. For the CDR3, the DNA is TGTGCCAGCTCGTCACAGGGAAACACCATATATTTT. This gives the protein CASSSQGNTIYF.

The CDR3 protein is CASSLAGLAIATGELFF. The CDR3 DNA reads as TGCGCCAGCAGCTTGGCCGGGCTAGCGATTGCCACCGGGGAGCTGTTTTTT. The rearrangement joins TRBV5-1 to TRBJ2-2; a possible D gene is TRBD2 (6 bases). Looked up from germline, CDR1 is SGHRS and CDR2 is YFSETQ. The CDR3 totals 17 residues. The V gene lost 0 bases and the J gene lost 4 bases, with 16 bases spanning the gap.

The rearrangement uses TRBV2 and TRBJ1-4; D gene uncertain. The CDR3 is 14 residues long. The V end was cut by 4 bases, the J end by 6 bases, with 12 bases between. The V gene's germline CDR1 is SNHLY and CDR2 FYNNEI. The CDR3 sequence is CASSALRNDEKLFF. In DNA, the CDR3 is TGTGCCAGCAGTGCCCTGAGGAATGATGAAAAACTGTTTTTT.

The count of this clone is one. J is TRBJ1-6 and V is TRBV5-1; D may be TRBD1 (6 bases). There are 13 residues in the CDR3. Germline CDR1 SGHRS, CDR2 YFSETQ. With 0 bases removed from V and 8 bases from J, the gap between germline ends came to 6 bases. The CDR3 loop reads CASSLGTDSPLHF. The CDR3 coding sequence is TGCGCCAGCAGCTTGGGGACAGATTCACCCCTCCACTTT.

The gene calls are TRBV9 and TRBJ2-1; D unclear. With 6 bases removed from V and 5 bases from J, the gap between germline ends came to 12 bases. CDR3 length: 13 amino acids. CDR1 and CDR2 (germline): SGDLS, YYNGEE. DNA of the CDR3: TGTGCCAGCAACCGACTCGAAAACAATGAGCAGTTCTTC. This codes for CASNRLENNEQFF.

This chain connects TRBV28 to TRBJ2-2, with 7 bases aligning to TRBD1. This CDR3 is built from 15 residues. The ends lost 6 bases at V and 3 bases at J; junction bases unmatched: 7. CDR1 is MDHEN and CDR2 is SYDVKM in the germline V gene. CDR3 in amino acids: CASSLPDRDTGELFF. Here the CDR3 DNA reads TGTGCCAGCAGCCTCCCCGACAGGGACACCGGGGAGCTGTTTTTT.

The V gene is TRBV12-5, the J gene TRBJ1-5; 7 bases are shared with TRBD1. CDR1 LGHNT and CDR2 FRNRAP come from the germline V gene. The CDR3 is 17 amino acids. V trimming: 5 bases; J trimming: 2 bases; junction bases outside the gene matches: 12. CDR3 bases: TGTGCTAGTGGTGACAGGGTGGGTAGGGGAGGCAATCAGCCCCAGCATTTT. Its translation: CASGDRVGRGGNQPQHF. The whole variable domain, filled in from reference TRBV12-5 and TRBJ1-5, reads DARVTQTPRHKVTEMGQEVTMRCQPILGHNTVFWYRQTMMQGLELLAYFRNRAPLDDSGMPKDRFSAEMPDATLATLKIQPSEPRDSAVYFCASGDRVGRGGNQPQHFGDGTRLSIL.

The genes are TRBV2 and TRBJ2-7, with D perhaps matching TRBD1 (6 bases). V was trimmed by 3 bases and J by 3 bases, leaving 12 bases between them. The germline V gene encodes CDR1 SNHLY and CDR2 FYNNEI. The CDR3 is 14 residues long. In DNA form, the CDR3 reads TGTGCCAGCAGTGATTTGGACAGACTCTACGAGCAGTACTTC. This encodes CASSDLDRLYEQYF.

This chain joins TRBV2 and TRBJ1-1, with D possibly TRBD1 on 6 matching bases. This CDR3 is built from 14 residues. The V and J ends lost 6 bases and 3 bases respectively, with 14 bases between them. CDR1 is SNHLY and CDR2 is FYNNEI in the germline V gene. CDR3 amino acids: CASRTGLGDTEAFF. The CDR3 region has the DNA TGTGCCAGCAGGACAGGCCTGGGGGACACTGAAGCTTTCTTT.

Comment on this clone: The same CDR3 is also encoded by other DNA sequences in this sample. The chain is built from TRBV6-5 and TRBJ1-6; D remains ambiguous. The ends were cut back, 0 bases at V and 0 bases at J, with 6 bases in the middle. Germline V gene lookup returns CDR1 MNHEY and CDR2 SVGAGI. This CDR3 is built from 16 residues. CDR3 nucleotide sequence: TGTGCCAGCAGTTACTCGGGGAGCTCCTATAATTCACCCCTCCACTTT. Its protein is CASSYSGSSYNSPLHF.

The chain links TRBV10-3 to TRBJ1-2; the D is unclear. V lost 7 bases and J lost 8, with 17 bases in between. Germline V CDR1 and CDR2: ENHRY, SYGVKD. The CDR3 is 13 amino acids. The CDR3 loop is CAITVELLKGYTF. The CDR3 bases are TGTGCCATCACTGTTGAACTCCTTAAAGGCTACACCTTC.

V is TRBV2 and J is TRBJ2-7, with 10 bases identical to TRBD1. Trimming at V came to 3 bases and at J to 1 base, leaving 0 bases not matched to a gene. This CDR3 contains 14 residues. CDR1 SNHLY and CDR2 FYNNEI come from the germline V gene. The CDR3 region has the DNA TGTGCCAGCAGTGAGGACAGGGGGTCCTACGAGCAGTACTTC. It encodes CASSEDRGSYEQYF.

The J gene is TRBJ1-5, the V gene TRBV6-5, with 7 positions matching TRBD1. V dropped 6 bases and J dropped 4; count of bases not matched to a gene: 6. Germline CDR1 MNHEY, CDR2 SVGAGI. The CDR3 is made up of 14 amino acids. The CDR3: CASSHRGGNQPQHF. In DNA, the CDR3 is TGTGCCAGCAGCCACAGGGGAGGTAATCAGCCCCAGCATTTT.

V and J are TRBV3-1 (or the pseudogene TRBV3-2) and TRBJ1-3, with TRBD1 as a possible D gene (5 bases). Trimming took off 1 base at V and 2 bases at J, with 12 bases between the two ends. Germline V gene sequence: CDR1 LGHDT, CDR2 YNNKEL (reference sequence). The CDR3 has 16 amino acids. The CDR3 sequence: CASSQVQGRPGNTIYF. CDR3 coding DNA: TGTGCCAGCAGCCAAGTTCAGGGCCGTCCTGGAAACACCATATATTTT.